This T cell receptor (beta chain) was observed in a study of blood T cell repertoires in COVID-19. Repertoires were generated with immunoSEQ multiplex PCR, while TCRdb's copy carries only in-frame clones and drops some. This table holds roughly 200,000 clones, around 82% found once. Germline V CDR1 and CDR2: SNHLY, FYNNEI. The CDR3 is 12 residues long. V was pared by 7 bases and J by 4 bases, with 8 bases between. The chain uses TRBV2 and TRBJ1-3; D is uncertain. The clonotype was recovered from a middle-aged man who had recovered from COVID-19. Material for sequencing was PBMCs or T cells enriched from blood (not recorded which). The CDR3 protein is CASTGVGNTIYF. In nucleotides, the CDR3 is TGTGCCAGCACCGGAGTCGGAAACACCATATATTTT. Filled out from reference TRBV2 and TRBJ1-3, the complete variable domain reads EPEVTQTPSHQVTQMGQEVILRCVPISNHLYFYWYRQILGQKVEFLVSFYNNEISEKSEIFDDQFSVERPDGSNFTLKIRSTKLEDSAMYFCASTGVGNTIYFGEGSWLTVV.